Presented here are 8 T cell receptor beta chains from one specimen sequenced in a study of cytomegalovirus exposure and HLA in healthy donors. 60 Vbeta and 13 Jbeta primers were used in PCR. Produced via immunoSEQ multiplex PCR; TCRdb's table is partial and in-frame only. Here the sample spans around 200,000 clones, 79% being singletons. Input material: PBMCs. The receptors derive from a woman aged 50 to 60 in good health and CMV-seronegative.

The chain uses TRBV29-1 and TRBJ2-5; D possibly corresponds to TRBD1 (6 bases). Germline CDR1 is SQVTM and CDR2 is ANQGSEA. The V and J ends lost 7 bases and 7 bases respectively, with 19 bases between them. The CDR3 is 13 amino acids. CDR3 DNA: TGCAGCGGGGCCAGGACCGAAGGGGGGACCCAGTACTTC. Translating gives CSGARTEGGTQYF. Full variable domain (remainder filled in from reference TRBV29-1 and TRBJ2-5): SAVISQKPSRDICQRGTSLTIQCQVDSQVTMMFWYRQQPGQSLTLIATANQGSEATYESGFVIDKFPISRPNLTFSTLTVSNMSPEDSSIYLCSGARTEGGTQYFGPGTRLLVL.

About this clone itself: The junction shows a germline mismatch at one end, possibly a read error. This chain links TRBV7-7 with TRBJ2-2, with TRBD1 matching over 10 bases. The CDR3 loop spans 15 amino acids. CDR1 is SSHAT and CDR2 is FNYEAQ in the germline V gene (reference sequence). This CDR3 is CASSPDRGSTGELFF. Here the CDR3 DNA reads TGTGCTAGCAGCCCGGACAGGGGGAGCACCGGGGAGCTGTTTTTT.

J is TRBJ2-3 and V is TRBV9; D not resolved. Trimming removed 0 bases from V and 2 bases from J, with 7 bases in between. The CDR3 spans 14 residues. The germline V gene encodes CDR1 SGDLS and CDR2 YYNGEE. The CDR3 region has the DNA TGTGCCAGCAGCGTAGCTCTAAACACAGATACGCAGTATTTT. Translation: CASSVALNTDTQYF.

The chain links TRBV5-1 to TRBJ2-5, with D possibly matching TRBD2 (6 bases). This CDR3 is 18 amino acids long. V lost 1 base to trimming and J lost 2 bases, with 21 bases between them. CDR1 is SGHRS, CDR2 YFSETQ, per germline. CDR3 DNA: TGCGCCAGCAGCTTGCGGCGGGGCGAGAGTGGTGATCAAGAGACCCAGTACTTC. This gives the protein CASSLRRGESGDQETQYF.

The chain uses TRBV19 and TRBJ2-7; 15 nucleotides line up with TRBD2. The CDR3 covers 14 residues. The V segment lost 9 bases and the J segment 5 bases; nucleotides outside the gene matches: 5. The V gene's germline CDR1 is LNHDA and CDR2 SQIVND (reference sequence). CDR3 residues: CARGLAGGNDEQYF. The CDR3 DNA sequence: TGTGCCAGGGGACTAGCGGGAGGTAACGACGAGCAGTACTTC.

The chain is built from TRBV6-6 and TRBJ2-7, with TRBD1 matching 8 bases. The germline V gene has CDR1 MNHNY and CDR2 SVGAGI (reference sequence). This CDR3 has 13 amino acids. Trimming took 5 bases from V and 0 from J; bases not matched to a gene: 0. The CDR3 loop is CASSGTGSYEQYF. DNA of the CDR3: TGTGCCAGCAGTGGGACAGGCTCCTACGAGCAGTACTTC.

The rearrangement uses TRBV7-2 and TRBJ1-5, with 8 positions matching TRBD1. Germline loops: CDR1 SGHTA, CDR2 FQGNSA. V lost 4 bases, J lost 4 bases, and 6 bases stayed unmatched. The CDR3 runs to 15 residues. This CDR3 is CASSSGDRINQPQHF. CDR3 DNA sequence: TGTGCCAGCAGCTCCGGGGACAGGATAAATCAGCCCCAGCATTTT. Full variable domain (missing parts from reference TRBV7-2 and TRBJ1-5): GAGVSQSPSNKVTEKGKDVELRCDPISGHTALYWYRQSLGQGLEFLIYFQGNSAPDKSGLPSDRFSAERTGGSVSTLTIQRTQQEDSAVYLCASSSGDRINQPQHFGDGTRLSIL.

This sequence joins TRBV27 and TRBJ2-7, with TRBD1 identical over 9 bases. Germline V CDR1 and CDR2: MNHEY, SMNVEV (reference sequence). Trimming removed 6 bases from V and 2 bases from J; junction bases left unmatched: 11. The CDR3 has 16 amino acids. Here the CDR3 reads CASSKQAGTGPYEQYF. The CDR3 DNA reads TGTGCCAGCAGCAAGCAAGCCGGGACAGGGCCCTACGAGCAGTACTTC.